This TCR beta chain was observed in a study of graft-versus-host responses after intestinal transplantation. Study overall: Recipients were given multivisceral, liver-intestinal, or isolated intestinal transplants. Study-wide results and caveats: Ileal or blood samples showed some GvH clones first, and such clones were also found in recipient marrow. GvH clone levels peaked in circulation, and this peak was associated with early post-transplant HvG declines.

Looked up from germline, CDR1 is LNHDA and CDR2 is SQIVND (reference sequence). The CDR3 loop spans 13 amino acids. V lost 6 bases, J lost 5 bases, and 13 bases lay in between. Sequenced by immunoSEQ multiplex PCR; TCRdb stores in-frame clones only, minus some. This sample has 80,000 to 100,000 clones, with around nine tenths found just once. Turning to this clone: Its antigen is unidentified.

Sequencing was performed on unstimulated CD4+ T cells sorted from spleen or lymph node cells, taken before intestinal transplant. The origin of this receptor is a human donor who received an intestinal transplant. The chain has TRBV19 and TRBJ1-1; D is unclear. CDR3: CASSRTPGTEAFF. The CDR3 DNA sequence: TGTGCCAGTAGCCGGACCCCGGGGACTGAAGCTTTCTTT.